One and the same sample provided the 15 T cell receptor beta chains below, sequenced in a study of regulatory T cells in long-lasting Graves disease. Regarding time point: newly diagnosed GD, antithyroid drugs for less than 3 months. The authors made the TCR library using RNA they extracted from PBMCs. Building the TCR beta libraries relied on iRepertoire HTBI primers, and CDR3 regions underwent Arm-PCR. TCRdb re-derived calls from the multiplex PCR reads in MiXCR, one entry per CDR3 protein. The sample shows over 400,000 distinct CDR3 sequences, 12% to 15% of them seen only once. In addition, the sample was reused for a study of T cells in Graves' hyperthyroidism and ophthalmopathy.

Sequencing was performed on peripheral blood mononuclear cells (PBMCs), taken at new diagnosis, from a patient treated with antithyroid drugs. Receptors were obtained from a woman between 45 and 65 years old with Graves disease.

In this sample, this clonotype turned up a few times. This may come from a read error, since a much larger clone is one base off. The V and J genes are TRBV7-2 and TRBJ2-7, with 9 nucleotides matching TRBD1. V was clipped by 4 bases and J by 6 bases; unmatched bases: 13. Germline V gene data show CDR1 as SGHTA and CDR2 as FQGNSA. The CDR3 runs 16 residues. The CDR3 here is CASSSLTRTGACEQYF. The CDR3 nucleotides are TGTGCCAGCAGCTCCCTAACCCGGACAGGGGCCTGCGAGCAGTACTTC.

This clonotype has a count of ten or more. The rearrangement joins TRBV7-9 to TRBJ1-1; D is possibly TRBD1 (5 bases). CDR3 length equals 15 residues. Trimming left V 1 base short and J 4 bases short, with 13 bases between. CDR1 and CDR2 (germline): SEHNR, FQNEAQ (reference sequence). CDR3 residues: CASSLVGAPGTEAFF. In DNA, the CDR3 is TGTGCCAGCAGCTTAGTTGGGGCGCCAGGCACTGAAGCTTTCTTT.

This clonotype was counted only a few times. The chain combines TRBV28 with TRBJ2-7, with a weak D call TRBD1 (5 bases). This CDR3 has 16 residues. Germline CDR1 MDHEN, CDR2 SYDVKM. Trimming removed 3 bases at V and 2 bases at J, with 17 bases between. CDR3 amino acids: CASSLGQANTPYEQYF. In nucleotides, the CDR3 is TGTGCCAGCAGTTTGGGGCAGGCCAACACCCCCTACGAGCAGTACTTC.

This clonotype was observed at least ten times. The J gene is TRBJ2-5, the V gene TRBV20-1, with no clear D. Germline lookup yields CDR1 DFQATT and CDR2 SNEGSKA (reference sequence). Trimming left V 6 bases short and J 1 base short, with 24 bases between. This CDR3 is 17 amino acids long. The DNA for the CDR3 is TGCAGTGCAAAAGAAATTCTGAGCTCCCCTATCCAAGAGACCCAGTACTTC. Translated, it gives CSAKEILSSPIQETQYF.

This clonotype was observed a handful of times. V and J are TRBV7-8 and TRBJ1-1; D might be TRBD1 (5 bases). This CDR3 comprises 17 residues. Germline V gives CDR1 SGHVS, CDR2 FQNEAQ. Between the trimmed V and J ends, which lost 1 base and 7 bases, there was a span of 22 bases. The CDR3 DNA sequence: TGTGCCAGCAGCTTAGTTAACTTTCAGGGTGTTCTACTTGAAGCTTTCTTT. Translated, it gives CASSLVNFQGVLLEAFF.

This clonotype has at least ten counts. The gene calls are TRBV9 and TRBJ2-2, with D perhaps matching TRBD2 (5 bases). Between the trimmed V and J ends, which lost 4 bases and 2 bases, there was a span of 12 bases. The CDR3 sequence is 15 residues long. Germline V gene data show CDR1 as SGDLS and CDR2 as YYNGEE. CDR3 bases: TGTGCCAGCAGCCAAACCGGGAAAAACACCGGGGAGCTGTTTTTT. The encoded protein is CASSQTGKNTGELFF. Based on the CDR3 plus reference TRBV9 and TRBJ2-2, the full variable domain is DSGVTQTPKHLITATGQRVTLRCSPRSGDLSVYWYQQSLDQGLQFLIQYYNGEERAKGNILERFSAQQFPDLHSELNLSSLELGDSALYFCASSQTGKNTGELFFGEGSRLTVL.

In the case of this clonotype: It may be a read error: a sequence one base away is much more abundant. The gene calls are TRBV29-1 and TRBJ2-7; 7 positions match TRBD1. The V and J ends lost 6 bases and 7 bases, in that order; junction bases with no gene match: 9. The CDR3 covers 12 residues. Germline V gene sequence: CDR1 SQVTM, CDR2 ANQGSEA. For the CDR3, the DNA is TGCAGCGTCGGACAGGATGGTGGAGAGCAGTACTTC. This codes for CSVGQDGGEQYF.

In its sample, this clonotype was seen a few times. V usage is TRBV9 and J usage is TRBJ2-1, with TRBD2 identical over 12 bases. V was pared by 0 bases and J by 5 bases, with 3 bases of the junction left unmatched. From germline, CDR1 is SGDLS and CDR2 YYNGEE. CDR3 length equals 16 residues. The CDR3 here is CASSVDWTSGDNEQFF. In nucleotides, the CDR3 is TGTGCCAGCAGCGTAGATTGGACTAGCGGGGACAATGAGCAGTTCTTC.

The gene calls are TRBV20-1 and TRBJ1-1, with D perhaps matching TRBD1 (5 bases). The germline V gene has CDR1 DFQATT and CDR2 SNEGSKA (reference sequence). The CDR3 sequence is 14 residues long. V lost 5 bases, J lost 0 bases, and 13 bases lay in between. The CDR3 region has the DNA TGCAGTGCTCGTCGGGACTCACTGAACACTGAAGCTTTCTTT. Protein: CSARRDSLNTEAFF.

The rearrangement uses TRBV7-9 and TRBJ1-4, with D unresolved. Trimming left V 1 base short and J 1 base short, with 10 bases between. CDR1 is SEHNR and CDR2 is FQNEAQ in the germline V gene (reference sequence). The CDR3 is 16 amino acids. The CDR3 spells CASSLVPLGTNEKLFF. The CDR3 DNA follows: TGTGCCAGCAGCTTAGTACCATTAGGAACTAATGAAAAACTGTTTTTT.

This rearrangement joins TRBV28 to TRBJ2-6; 7 bases align to TRBD1. The V gene end was trimmed by 5 bases and the J gene end by 1 base; junction bases not matched to a gene: 5. This CDR3 has 16 residues. In germline, CDR1 is MDHEN, CDR2 SYDVKM. The CDR3 region is CASSPPGQSGANVLTF. The CDR3 DNA is TGTGCCAGCAGTCCACCGGGACAGTCTGGGGCCAACGTCCTGACTTTC.

This clonotype was seen more than once but under ten times. The chain couples TRBV18 to TRBJ1-5; 9 bases map to TRBD1. CDR1 and CDR2 (germline): KGHSH, LQKENI. The CDR3 has 16 amino acids. V dropped 6 bases and J dropped 0; count of bases not matched to a gene: 6. CDR3 loop: CASSPGQGPSNQPQHF. In nucleotides, the CDR3 is TGTGCCAGCTCGCCGGGACAGGGCCCTAGCAATCAGCCCCAGCATTTT.

This clonotype was recorded at least ten times. The chain uses TRBV30 and TRBJ1-1; weak D call: TRBD1 (5 bases). The CDR3 length is 11 residues. Trimming left V 0 bases short and J 6 bases short, with 5 bases between. Germline-derived CDR1 and CDR2 are GTSNPN and SVGIG (reference sequence). The CDR3 is CAWSVGPEAFF. The CDR3 coding sequence is TGTGCCTGGAGTGTGGGACCTGAAGCTTTCTTT.

The chain links TRBV7-7 to TRBJ2-3; maybe TRBD2 (5 bases). There are 14 residues in the CDR3. Germline V gives CDR1 SSHAT, CDR2 FNYEAQ (reference sequence). The CDR3 nucleotides are TGTGCTAGCTATCCCCGGGGTGTGGCAGATACGCAGTATTTT. Translated: CASYPRGVADTQYF.

This clonotype came up many times. The V gene is TRBV24-1, the J gene TRBJ2-1; 7 positions agree with TRBD2. The CDR3 spans 17 residues. V lost 4 bases to trimming and J lost 6 bases; unmatched junction nucleotides: 14. Per the germline V gene, CDR1 is KGHDR and CDR2 is SFDVKD. CDR3 bases: TGTGCCACCAGTGACCTAGGGCTGGCTAGCGGCCGCAATGAGCAGTTCTTC. As protein: CATSDLGLASGRNEQFF.